This T cell receptor beta chain was sequenced for a study of neurological immune-mediated disorders. The CDR3 consists of 14 residues. The germline gives CDR1 ENHRY, CDR2 SYGVKD. The germline V and J ends were trimmed by 3 bases and 4 bases, with 12 bases remaining between them. 5'RACE employing 10-nucleotide random UMIs yielded the cDNA. Sequencing runs each generated in excess of 190 million TCR-beta sequences derived from 15-18 subjects. TCRdb analysed the 5' RACE reads with MiXCR anew, one entry per CDR3 protein. The sample lists 81,000 or so distinct CDR3 sequences; 4.5% to 6.5% were seen once. Study-level results: A possible signature appeared as one related-CDR3 cluster, in which phylogenetic grouping placed the repertoires of 18 of 34 multiple sclerosis patients.

This clonotype was seen ten or more times. The antigen remains undetermined. Sequenced material: PBMCs. The chain is built from TRBV10-3 and TRBJ1-1; tentatively, D is TRBD1 (5 bases). This receptor was obtained from a woman younger than 45 with multiple sclerosis. The CDR3 is CAISDGGGGTEAFF. CDR3 DNA: TGTGCCATCAGTGATGGGGGGGGTGGCACTGAAGCTTTCTTT.